This T cell receptor beta chain is drawn from a study of human T cells and chemical hapten exposure. Described time point: patch test 2, 6 weeks after DPC sensitization. Treatment specified: therapeutic diphenylcyclopropenone sensitization with weekly scalp DPC. One entry per CDR3 protein, called by TCRdb with MiXCR from the RACE reads. Seen here are a few hundred thousand distinct CDR3 sequences, nearly 6.5% observed once, and the top ten hold around 5.6%. The table lists this clonotype with many counts. Germline-derived CDR1 and CDR2 are MNHEY and SVGEGT. The CDR3 length is 11 residues. V lost 6 bases to trimming and J lost 11 bases, with 13 bases between them.

This TCR was sampled from a young woman with alopecia areata. Some clones in this sample may be carry-over from other donors' samples. The V and J genes are TRBV6-2 or TRBV6-3 and TRBJ1-1; D not certain. This specimen consisted of whole blood, obtained in connection with sensitization to the hapten diphenylcyclopropenone (DPC). The CDR3 DNA sequence: TGTGCCAGCAGGAGAGAAGAACAGGCTTTCTTT. Translation gives CASRREEQAFF.